This T cell receptor beta chain comes out of a study of beta chain features in type 1 diabetes listed by TCRdb under 2018. Study-level background: No differences in mean age, gender distribution, total cell number or subset yield were found between patients and healthy donors. A total of under 140,000,000 sorted cells were examined across all samples, and the number of cells per subset was strongly correlated with RNA yield. In the study, TCRB repertoires of sorted circulating CD4+ T cell subsets from recently diagnosed type 1 diabetes patients were compared with those of matched healthy donors. Regulatory and stem cell-like memory subsets were obtained from only 8 patients and roughly 8 healthy donors, while naive and central memory subsets were obtained from all 30 or so donors. General conclusions and limits of the study: In all four CD4+ subsets, TCRB CDR3 length was moderately but significantly shorter in type 1 diabetes patients. At VDJ recombination sites, patients with type 1 diabetes made fewer insertions and deleted more nucleotides, a pattern implying thymic rearrangement abnormalities. Shorter templates might have been favored by PCR, but patient and control samples were amplified and corrected together, so both groups would have been affected equally by any skew. Because cDNA was sequenced instead of genomic DNA, highly expressing activated cells could be over-represented, though the groups showed no difference in activation or CD3 levels. The naive, central memory and regulatory TCRB repertoires appeared to resemble one another more closely among patients than among healthy donors. Because the HLA sub-analyses included only small numbers of individuals, any influence of HLA type on TCRB rearrangement was left unresolved.

The entire amount of isolated RNA was reverse transcribed using the High Capacity cDNA Reverse Transcription Kit, so the sequenced TCRB transcripts were expressed ones. Deep immunoSEQ sequencing was performed on naive, central memory and regulatory T cell samples, with an average of around 3.5 million total reads per sample. Sorted cells were lysed in RLT buffer and RNA was extracted with DNase-treated RNeasy Micro or Mini kits, depending on cell number. Each cell subset was processed on its own to prevent cross-contamination, while patient and healthy donor samples were processed together. The immunoSEQ multiplex PCR was used to amplify TCRB sequences from cDNA, yielding 87-bp fragments that span the CDR3 region. Sequencing of the amplicons was done on the Illumina HiSeq platform. The authors processed their data as follows. PCR bias was computationally corrected using synthetic template baselines, reads within Hamming distance 2 were collapsed, and singletons that could not be merged were discarded. Reads were aligned against IMGT to assign V, D and J genes, CDR3 length and insertions or deletions at six rearrangement sites. Within each subset, clonotype counts were normalized to the number of sorted cells before true diversity and Gini coefficients were calculated with the tcR R package. Repertoire sharing was quantified using the overlap coefficient calculated on TCRB nucleotide sequences. The table comes from immuneACCESS by way of TCRdb, which keeps in-frame sequences with V and J called. Part of the clones is missing from these tables; in studies checked, under half for an unresolved V gene and the rest for unknown reasons. V, J and clone size are taken as reported in that table, and D and trimming were inferred from the DNA itself. The sample table contains about 370,000 clones; only one count was recorded for around 10% of them. The leading ten clones occupy 0.45% to 0.65% of the sample.

From each donor, a single peripheral blood sample of 90 to 150 mL on average was drawn into heparinised tubes. A BD FACSAria II was used to sort naive, central memory, regulatory and stem cell-like memory CD4+ T cells with a panel that included CD45RO, CCR7, CD25, CD127, CD95 and CD27. Every sorted population had a purity above 98%. PBMCs were isolated right away by Lymphoprep density gradient centrifugation and were stained directly, without culture. So that batch effects would be minimized, each experiment stained and sorted samples in pairs, pairing one healthy donor with one patient. The germline V gene (reference sequence) provides CDR1 SEHNR and CDR2 FQNEAQ. Spanning cysteine to phenylalanine, the CDR3 consists of 12 amino acids. Only the CDR3 DNA stays, 36 bases, in frame from base 1. A distance of 9 bases separates the germline ends of V and J, which lose 5 bases and 4 bases respectively.

In the case of this clone: Its antigen is currently not known. No per-base quality is available; no much larger clone lies one base away.

In this chain, TRBV7-9 is recombined with TRBJ2-7; TRBD2 is a possible D gene, resting on 5 matching bases. The receptor comes from a man aged 30 to 45 with type 1 diabetes. Sequencing input: central memory CD4+ T cells from blood. The CDR3 in this case is CASSQTGYEQYF. DNA sequence: TGTGCCAGCAGCCAGACGGGGTACGAGCAGTACTTC.